This TCR beta chain derives from a study of cytomegalovirus exposure and HLA in healthy donors. Study conclusions and caveats: 164 TCR beta chains were listed as cytomegalovirus-associated.

Germline V gene data show CDR1 as LNHDA and CDR2 as SQIVND (reference sequence). J gave up 5 bases and V 3 bases, and 6 bases lay outside the gene matches. The CDR3 consists of 15 residues. Data came from immunoSEQ multiplex PCR; TCRdb stores just in-frame clones and leaves some out. Of approximately 72,000 clones listed, roughly 92% are singletons. A note on this clone: What it recognizes is unknown.

The TCR was taken from a woman younger than 35 in good health and CMV-seronegative. V is TRBV19 and J is TRBJ2-2; TRBD1 agrees at 7 bases. Source material: PBMCs. The CDR3 spells CASSMVDRVTGELFF. CDR3 nucleotides: TGTGCCAGTAGTATGGTAGACAGGGTAACCGGGGAGCTGTTTTTT.